Listed below are T cell receptor beta chains from one sample, sequenced in a study of blood T cell repertoires in COVID-19. TCRdb's table, derived via immunoSEQ multiplex PCR, lists solely in-frame clones and lacks some. The sample records 100,000 to 150,000 clones, approximately 80% being singletons. Sequenced material: peripheral blood. The source of these receptors is a man in his 60s with acute or convalescent COVID-19. Both conserved end residues are part of each CDR3. The D gene is left open where the match is weak. Not all rows give a size; the values are once, few, many and, for expanded clones, a class.

clone_size	v_call	j_call	d_call	cdr3_nt	cdr3_aa
-	TRBV7-2	TRBJ2-1	TRBD2	TGTGCCAGCAGCTTAGCCCTGACTAGCGGGAGTGCTGAGCAGTTCTTC	CASSLALTSGSAEQFF
-	TRBV13	TRBJ2-4	-	TGTGCCAGCAGCCTCAAAAACATTCAGTACTTC	CASSLKNIQYF
-	TRBV7-3	TRBJ1-3	-	TGTGCCAGCAGCTTGGGGGGTGGAAACACCATATATTTT	CASSLGGGNTIYF
-	TRBV30	TRBJ2-2	TRBD2	TGTGCCTGGGCCCTTTGGGGGGAGGGCCGCACCGGGGAGCTGTTTTTT	CAWALWGEGRTGELFF
-	TRBV4-1	TRBJ2-7	TRBD2	TGCGCCAGCAGCCAGCGAAACAAGAAGTTTGGGACTAGCGGTATCTCCTACGAGCAGTACTTC	CASSQRNKKFGTSGISYEQYF
-	TRBV5-1	TRBJ1-4	-	TGCGCCAGCAGCTCGCCGGGGGCTAATGAAAAACTGTTTTTT	CASSSPGANEKLFF
-	TRBV15	TRBJ2-7	TRBD2	TGTGCCACCAGCATTAGCGGGAGGGCCGGATACGAGCAGTACTTC	CATSISGRAGYEQYF
once	TRBV11-2	TRBJ2-1	-	TGTGCCAGCAGCCCCCAGCGCGCCTACAATGAGCAGTTCTTC	CASSPQRAYNEQFF
-	TRBV3-1/TRBV3-2	TRBJ1-1	-	TGTGCCAGCAGCCTCCAGAGGGGGGGGAACACTGAAGCTTTCTTT	CASSLQRGGNTEAFF
-	TRBV28	TRBJ1-1	TRBD1	TGTGCCAGCAGTTTAATTTCGGCAGGGGGCAGGAACACTGAAGCTTTCTTT	CASSLISAGGRNTEAFF
-	TRBV5-1	TRBJ2-7	TRBD1	TGCGCCAGCAGTCCCACAGGGGGTCCCTACGAGCAGTACTTC	CASSPTGGPYEQYF
-	TRBV6-5	TRBJ2-2	-	TGTGCCAGCAGGAGCGGTACCGGGGAGCTGTTTTTT	CASRSGTGELFF
-	TRBV5-1	TRBJ2-7	-	TGCGCCAGCAGCTTCATGGCAGGGAGGTCTGACGAGCAGTACTTC	CASSFMAGRSDEQYF
-	TRBV19	TRBJ1-1	-	TGTGCCAGTAGTATTGGCAGGGGTGAAGCTTTCTTT	CASSIGRGEAFF
-	TRBV18	TRBJ2-2	-	TGTGCCAGCTCACCGAACGGACAGTCCGCCGGGGAGCTGTTTTTT	CASSPNGQSAGELFF
-	TRBV6-2/TRBV6-3	TRBJ2-1	TRBD2	TGTGCCAGCAGTTACTCGACTTTGAGACTAGCGGCCTACAATGAGCAGTTCTTC	CASSYSTLRLAAYNEQFF
-	TRBV28	TRBJ2-1	-	TGTGCCAGCAGCTTTCTGGGGGCGCGTCGTAATGAGCAGTTCTTC	CASSFLGARRNEQFF
-	TRBV7-6	TRBJ2-3	TRBD2	TGTGCCAGCAGCCCCAGACTAGCGGGAGTGCCTCCAATTCCAGATACGCAGTATTTT	CASSPRLAGVPPIPDTQYF
few	TRBV5-1	TRBJ2-7	-	TGCGCCAGCAGCTTGGCTGCGTGGGAGGATTACGAGCAGTACTTC	CASSLAAWEDYEQYF
-	TRBV9	TRBJ2-3	-	TGTGCCAGCAGCGTGTTGGGGGGTCAGGGTACGCAGTATTTT	CASSVLGGQGTQYF
-	TRBV6-1	TRBJ1-1	-	TGTGCCAGCAGTGACAGGGCGCTGGTTTCTGAAGCTTTCTTT	CASSDRALVSEAFF
many	TRBV9	TRBJ2-3	-	TGTGCCAGCAGCGTAGGAGGTGGAGATACGCAGTATTTT	CASSVGGGDTQYF
-	TRBV5-1	TRBJ2-4	TRBD2	TGCGCCAGCAGCGTCGGACTAGCGGAAAACATTCAGTACTTC	CASSVGLAENIQYF
-	TRBV5-4	TRBJ2-7	TRBD2	TGTGCCAGCAGCTTGGGGACTAGCGCCTCCTACGAGCAGTACTTC	CASSLGTSASYEQYF
few	TRBV18	TRBJ1-1	-	TGTGCCAGCTCACCTTCACAGGGAAGGTTCACTGAAGCTTTCTTT	CASSPSQGRFTEAFF
-	TRBV28	TRBJ1-1	TRBD1	TGTGCCAGCAGATTGGGACAGGGATATCGAACTGAAGCTTTCTTT	CASRLGQGYRTEAFF
-	TRBV6-2/TRBV6-3	TRBJ2-3	-	TGTGCCAGCACTTACATCGCGGGTGATACGCAGTATTTT	CASTYIAGDTQYF
-	TRBV5-1	TRBJ2-4	-	TGCGCCAGCAGCCCCCTCGGGGGGCTGAACATTCAGTACTTC	CASSPLGGLNIQYF
-	TRBV5-1	TRBJ1-5	-	TGCGCCAGCAGCTTGCAGGATAGCAATCAGCCCCAGCATTTT	CASSLQDSNQPQHF
-	TRBV6-6	TRBJ1-5	TRBD1	TGTGCCAGCATGTTCCAGGGACAGGGGGCCGGTCAGCCCCAGCATTTT	CASMFQGQGAGQPQHF
-	TRBV3-1/TRBV3-2	TRBJ1-1	-	TGTGCCAGCAGCTCCCGGCCGGGGGGCTCAGCTTTCTTT	CASSSRPGGSAFF
-	TRBV5-1	TRBJ2-3	-	TGCGCCAGCAGCTTCGAGGGCACAGATACGCAGTATTTT	CASSFEGTDTQYF
-	TRBV9	TRBJ2-2	TRBD2	TGTGCCAGCAGCCTGGGGGGGACCGGGGAGCTGTTTTTT	CASSLGGTGELFF
-	TRBV5-5	TRBJ1-5	TRBD1	TGTGCCAGCAGCGGCGGTACAGGGGGCACAAGCAATCAGCCCCAGCATTTT	CASSGGTGGTSNQPQHF
-	TRBV5-1	TRBJ2-1	TRBD2	TGCGCCAGCAGCTTGGGGGCTAGCGGAGACAATGAGCAGTTCTTC	CASSLGASGDNEQFF
-	TRBV11-2	TRBJ2-3	-	TGTGCCAGCAGCTCAATCCGCCAGGGATCAGATACGCAGTATTTT	CASSSIRQGSDTQYF
-	TRBV6-5	TRBJ1-1	-	TGTGCCAGTACCGGGACAATGAACACTGAAGCTTTCTTT	CASTGTMNTEAFF
-	TRBV5-1	TRBJ2-5	-	TGCGCCAGCAGCTTCCGGACAGAGGAACATCAAGAGACCCAGTACTTC	CASSFRTEEHQETQYF
-	TRBV9	TRBJ2-2	-	TGTGCCAGCAGCGTAGAGCCTAGCCCCAACACCGGGGAGCTGTTTTTT	CASSVEPSPNTGELFF
-	TRBV27	TRBJ2-5	TRBD2	TGTGCCAGCAGTCCTGGGACTAGCGGGAGCCGGGAGCAAGAGACCCAGTACTTC	CASSPGTSGSREQETQYF
-	TRBV28	TRBJ1-1	TRBD1	TGTGCCAGCGGGACAGGGAACACTGAAGCTTTCTTT	CASGTGNTEAFF
-	TRBV3-1/TRBV3-2	TRBJ1-2	-	TGTGCCAGCAGCCAAAAGGACTCCTACACCTTC	CASSQKDSYTF
-	TRBV9	TRBJ2-2	TRBD2	TGTGCCAGCAGCCCGAGCGGGAGGGGGGCCGGGGAGCTGTTTTTT	CASSPSGRGAGELFF
-	TRBV19	TRBJ1-1	-	TGTGCCAGTGCGGGAGCGGTGACTGAAGCTTTCTTT	CASAGAVTEAFF
-	TRBV10-1	TRBJ1-5	TRBD1	TGCGCCAGCAGTGAGTCATCAGGACAGGGCTATAGCAATCAGCCCCAGCATTTT	CASSESSGQGYSNQPQHF
-	TRBV9	TRBJ2-7	TRBD1	TGTGCCAGCAGCGACGGACAGGCCTACGAGCAGTACTTC	CASSDGQAYEQYF
few	TRBV28	TRBJ1-5	TRBD1	TGTGCCAGCAGTTTACCCGGGACAGGGAGGAAGGGAAGCAATCAGCCCCAGCATTTT	CASSLPGTGRKGSNQPQHF
-	TRBV2	TRBJ2-2	TRBD1	TGTGCCAGCAGCGCCGGACAGGGGGCCGGTGTAAGGGAGCTGTTTTTT	CASSAGQGAGVRELFF
-	TRBV21-1	TRBJ2-3	-	TGTGCCAGCAGCAAAAGGTGCAGGGGGACCTTCCTGACCACAGATACGCAGTATTTT	CASSKRCRGTFLTTDTQYF